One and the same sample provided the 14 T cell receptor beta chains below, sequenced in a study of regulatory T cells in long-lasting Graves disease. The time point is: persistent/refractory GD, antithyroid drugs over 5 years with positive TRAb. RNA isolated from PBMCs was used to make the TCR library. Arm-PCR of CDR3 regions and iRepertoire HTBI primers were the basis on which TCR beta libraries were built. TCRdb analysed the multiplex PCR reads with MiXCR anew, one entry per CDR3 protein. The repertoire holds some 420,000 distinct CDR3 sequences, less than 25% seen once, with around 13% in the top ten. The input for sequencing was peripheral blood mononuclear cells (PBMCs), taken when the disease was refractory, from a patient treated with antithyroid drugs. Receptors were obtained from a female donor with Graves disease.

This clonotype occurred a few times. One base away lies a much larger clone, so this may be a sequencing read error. The CDR3 DNA reads TGTGCCAGCAGAAAGTCAGCCTACGAGCAGTACTTC. It encodes CASRKSAYEQYF. The chain is built from TRBV12-3 or TRBV12-4 and TRBJ2-7; D call uncertain. The CDR3 spans 12 residues. The germline V and J ends were trimmed by 6 bases and 2 bases, with 8 bases remaining between them.

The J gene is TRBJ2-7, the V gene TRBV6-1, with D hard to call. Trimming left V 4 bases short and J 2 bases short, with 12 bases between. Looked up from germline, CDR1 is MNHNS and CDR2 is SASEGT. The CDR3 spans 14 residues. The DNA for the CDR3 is TGTGCCAGCAGTGCCCCGCTCTGGGCCTACGAGCAGTACTTC. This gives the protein CASSAPLWAYEQYF.

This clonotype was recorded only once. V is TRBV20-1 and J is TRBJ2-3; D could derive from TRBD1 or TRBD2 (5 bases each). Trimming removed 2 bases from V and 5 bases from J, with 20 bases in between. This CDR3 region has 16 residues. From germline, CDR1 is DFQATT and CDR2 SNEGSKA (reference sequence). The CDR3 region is CSARSGVGREGDTQYF. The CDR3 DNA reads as TGCAGTGCTAGATCCGGGGTGGGACGGGAAGGAGATACGCAGTATTTT.

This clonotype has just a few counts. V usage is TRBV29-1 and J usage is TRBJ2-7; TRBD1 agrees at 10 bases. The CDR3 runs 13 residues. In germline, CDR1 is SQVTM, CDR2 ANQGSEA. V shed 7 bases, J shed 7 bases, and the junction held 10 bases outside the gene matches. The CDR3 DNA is TGCAGCGCGGAGACAGGGGGCCGGGGGGAGCAGTACTTC. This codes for CSAETGGRGEQYF.

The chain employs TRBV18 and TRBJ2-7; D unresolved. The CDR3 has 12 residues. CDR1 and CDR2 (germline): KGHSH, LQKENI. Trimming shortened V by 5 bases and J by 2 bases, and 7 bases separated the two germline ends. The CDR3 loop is CASSAQTYEQYF. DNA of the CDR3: TGTGCCAGCTCAGCCCAGACCTACGAGCAGTACTTC.

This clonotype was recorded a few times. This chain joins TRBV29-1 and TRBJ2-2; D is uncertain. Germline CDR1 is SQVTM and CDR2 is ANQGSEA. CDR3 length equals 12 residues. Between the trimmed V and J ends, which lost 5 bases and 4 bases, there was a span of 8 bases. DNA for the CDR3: TGCAGCGTTCTCCTTTTCACCGGGGAGCTGTTTTTT. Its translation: CSVLLFTGELFF.

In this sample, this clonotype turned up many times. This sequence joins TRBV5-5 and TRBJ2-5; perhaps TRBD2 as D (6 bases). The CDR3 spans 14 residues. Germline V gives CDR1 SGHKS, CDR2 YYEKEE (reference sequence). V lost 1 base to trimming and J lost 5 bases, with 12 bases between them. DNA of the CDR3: TGTGCCAGCAGCTTGATGGGGGGACGGGAGACCCAGTACTTC. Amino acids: CASSLMGGRETQYF.

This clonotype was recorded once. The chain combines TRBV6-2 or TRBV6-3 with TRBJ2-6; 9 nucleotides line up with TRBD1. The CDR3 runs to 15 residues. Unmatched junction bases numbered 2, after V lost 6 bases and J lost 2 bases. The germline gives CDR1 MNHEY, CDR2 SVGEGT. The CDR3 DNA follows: TGTGCCAGCAGCGGACAGGGGACTGGGGCCAACGTCCTGACTTTC. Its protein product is CASSGQGTGANVLTF.

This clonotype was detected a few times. The CDR3 sequence is CSARDSGTGDGEQYF. The CDR3 coding sequence is TGCAGTGCTAGAGATTCTGGGACAGGGGATGGTGAGCAGTACTTC. The chain employs TRBV20-1 and TRBJ2-7, with 10 nucleotides matching TRBD1. Germline lookup yields CDR1 DFQATT and CDR2 SNEGSKA (reference sequence). The CDR3 extends over 15 amino acids. V gave up 0 bases and J gave up 7 bases; unmatched junction bases: 9.

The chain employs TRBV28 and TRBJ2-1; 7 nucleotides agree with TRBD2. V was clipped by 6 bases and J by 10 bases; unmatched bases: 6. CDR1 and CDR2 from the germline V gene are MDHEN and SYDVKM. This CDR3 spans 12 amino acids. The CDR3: CASSTSAREQFF. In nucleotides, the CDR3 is TGTGCCAGCAGCACTAGCGCTCGGGAGCAGTTCTTC.

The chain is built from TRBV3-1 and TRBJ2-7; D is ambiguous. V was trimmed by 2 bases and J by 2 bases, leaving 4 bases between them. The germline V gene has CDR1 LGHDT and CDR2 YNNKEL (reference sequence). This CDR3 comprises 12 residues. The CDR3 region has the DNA TGTGCCAGCAGCCAATCGGCCTACGAGCAGTACTTC. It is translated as CASSQSAYEQYF.

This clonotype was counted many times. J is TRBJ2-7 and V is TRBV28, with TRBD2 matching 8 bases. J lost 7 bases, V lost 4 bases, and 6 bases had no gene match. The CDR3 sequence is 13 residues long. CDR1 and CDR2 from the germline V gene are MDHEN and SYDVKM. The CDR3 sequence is CASSYRGRREQYF. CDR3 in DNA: TGTGCCAGCAGTTATCGCGGGAGGAGGGAGCAGTACTTC.

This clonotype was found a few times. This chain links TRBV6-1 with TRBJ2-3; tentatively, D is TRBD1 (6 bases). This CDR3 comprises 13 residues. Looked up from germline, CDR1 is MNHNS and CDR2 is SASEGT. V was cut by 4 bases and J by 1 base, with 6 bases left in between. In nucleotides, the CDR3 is TGTGCCAGCAGTGGACAGGGCACAGATACGCAGTATTTT. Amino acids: CASSGQGTDTQYF.

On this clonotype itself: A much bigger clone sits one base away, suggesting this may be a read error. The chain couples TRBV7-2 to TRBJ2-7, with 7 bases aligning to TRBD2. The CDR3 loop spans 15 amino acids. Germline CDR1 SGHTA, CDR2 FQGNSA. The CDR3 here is CASSLASGGLYEQCF. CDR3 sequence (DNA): TGTGCCAGCAGCTTAGCGTCGGGAGGACTCTACGAGCAGTGCTTC.